This is a list of T cell receptor delta chains from one sample in a study of gamma-delta T cells after stem cell transplantation. With CATT, TCRdb re-called clones from the RT-PCR reads. The sample includes 1,200 to 1,500 delta-chain clones, 13% of them seen just once. The specimen was gamma-delta T cells. These TCRs come from a human donor. It is not recorded whose cells these are; they may come from a transplant donor. Each CDR3 is given with its conserved first and last residue. Fields, in order: CDR3 DNA, CDR3 protein, J gene, clone size, V gene, D gene. The D gene is left open where the match is weak. Expanded clones are given a class, and other clones once, few, many or no size at all.

cdr3_nt: TGTGCCTGTGACCCAGTACTGGTGCCATCCAATATGGAACCTAAACTCATCTTT
cdr3_aa: CACDPVLVPSNMEPKLIF
j_call: TRDJ1
clone_size: large
v_call: TRDV2
d_call: -

cdr3_nt: TGTGCTCTTGGGGAACTAGTACGTGGGATACGCGGCAACGATAAACTCATCTTT
cdr3_aa: CALGELVRGIRGNDKLIF
j_call: TRDJ1
clone_size: -
v_call: TRDV1
d_call: TRDD3

cdr3_nt: TGTGCTCTTGGGGGATCGAATCTAGCCCTTTTACTGGGGACATACACCGATAAACTCATCTTT
cdr3_aa: CALGGSNLALLLGTYTDKLIF
j_call: TRDJ1
clone_size: -
v_call: TRDV1
d_call: TRDD3

cdr3_nt: TGTGCCTGTGACACCGGTCCCTGGGGGTTGAGCTCCTGTGACACCCGCCAGATGTTTTTC
cdr3_aa: CACDTGPWGLSSCDTRQMFF
j_call: TRDJ3
clone_size: large
v_call: TRDV2
d_call: TRDD3

cdr3_nt: TGTGCCTGTGACGCGCTGGGGGATAAAAACGATAAACTCATCTTT
cdr3_aa: CACDALGDKNDKLIF
j_call: TRDJ1
clone_size: medium-sized
v_call: TRDV2
d_call: TRDD3

cdr3_nt: TGTGCCTGTGACACGGCAGGACGAAATAGGTACACCGATAAACTCATCTTT
cdr3_aa: CACDTAGRNRYTDKLIF
j_call: TRDJ1
clone_size: -
v_call: TRDV2
d_call: TRDD1

cdr3_nt: TGTGCCTGTGACTTCATTTTTACTGGGGGATATCCAGCCGATAAACTCATCTTT
cdr3_aa: CACDFIFTGGYPADKLIF
j_call: TRDJ1
clone_size: -
v_call: TRDV2
d_call: TRDD3

cdr3_nt: TGTGCCTGTGACACCCTTATACTGGGGGATACGCCCACTAATATGGACACCGATAAACTCATCTTT
cdr3_aa: CACDTLILGDTPTNMDTDKLIF
j_call: TRDJ1
clone_size: -
v_call: TRDV2
d_call: TRDD3

cdr3_nt: TGTGCTCTTGGGGTCCTATCCTACACCGATAAACTCATCTTT
cdr3_aa: CALGVLSYTDKLIF
j_call: TRDJ1
clone_size: large
v_call: TRDV1
d_call: -

cdr3_nt: TGTGCCTGTGACCGAGTACTGGGGGTCCCTCAAACCGATAAACTCATCTTT
cdr3_aa: CACDRVLGVPQTDKLIF
j_call: TRDJ1
clone_size: large
v_call: TRDV2
d_call: TRDD3

cdr3_nt: TGTGCTCTTGGGGAACTAGCTTACGTACTGGGGGATACAGGAACCGATAAACTCATCTTT
cdr3_aa: CALGELAYVLGDTGTDKLIF
j_call: TRDJ1
clone_size: -
v_call: TRDV1
d_call: TRDD3

cdr3_nt: TGTGCTCTTGGGGAAACCCACCAGGTTCTGGGGATACGCGTATCCCATCGGGCGTACACCGATAAACTCATCTTT
cdr3_aa: CALGETHQVLGIRVSHRAYTDKLIF
j_call: TRDJ1
clone_size: large
v_call: TRDV1
d_call: TRDD3

cdr3_nt: TGTGCCTGTTCCTCCTTGGGCCCTGGGGCTACTCCGGGGGAAGCTTTACTCATCTTT
cdr3_aa: CACSSLGPGATPGEALLIF
j_call: TRDJ1
clone_size: medium-sized
v_call: TRDV2
d_call: -

cdr3_nt: TGTGCCTGTGACACCCTCCTAAGCCTTACTGGGGAAGAAACCGATAAACTCATCTTT
cdr3_aa: CACDTLLSLTGEETDKLIF
j_call: TRDJ1
clone_size: -
v_call: TRDV2
d_call: TRDD3

cdr3_nt: TGTGCCTGTGACACCGTACTGGGGGATGTTAGCTCCTGGGACACCCGACAGATGTTTTTC
cdr3_aa: CACDTVLGDVSSWDTRQMFF
j_call: TRDJ3
clone_size: few
v_call: TRDV2
d_call: TRDD3

cdr3_nt: TGTGCTCTTGGGGAACCTGTTACTGGGGATCCATCAAGACGTCAACTCATCTTT
cdr3_aa: CALGEPVTGDPSRRQLIF
j_call: TRDJ1
clone_size: -
v_call: TRDV1
d_call: TRDD3

cdr3_nt: TGTGCCTGTGACACCGTTGGGATACGCGCCGATCCCCCTTACACCGATAAACTCATCTTT
cdr3_aa: CACDTVGIRADPPYTDKLIF
j_call: TRDJ1
clone_size: -
v_call: TRDV2
d_call: TRDD3

cdr3_nt: TGTGCCTGTGACTTTCCCCCCCCTTCTGTGGTATACGCCGATAAACTCATCTTT
cdr3_aa: CACDFPPPSVVYADKLIF
j_call: TRDJ1
clone_size: once
v_call: TRDV2
d_call: -

cdr3_nt: TGTGCCTGTGACACTGTTACTGGGGGACCCCTTTCGTACACCGATAAACTCATCTTT
cdr3_aa: CACDTVTGGPLSYTDKLIF
j_call: TRDJ1
clone_size: few
v_call: TRDV2
d_call: TRDD3

cdr3_nt: TGTGCCTGTGACGTGGTTGGGGGGGACGAAGTGGGGGATACGCGGGGACTCATCTTT
cdr3_aa: CACDVVGGDEVGDTRGLIF
j_call: TRDJ1
clone_size: -
v_call: TRDV2
d_call: TRDD3

cdr3_nt: TGTGCCTGTGACACTGTTAGGATGGGGGATACGGTGGCCACCGATAAACTCATCTTT
cdr3_aa: CACDTVRMGDTVATDKLIF
j_call: TRDJ1
clone_size: -
v_call: TRDV2
d_call: TRDD3

cdr3_nt: TGTGCCTGTGACCATCTACTGGGGGATTCCACCGATAAACTCATCTTT
cdr3_aa: CACDHLLGDSTDKLIF
j_call: TRDJ1
clone_size: medium-sized
v_call: TRDV2
d_call: TRDD3

cdr3_nt: TGTGCCTGTGACACCGTCGAGCTGGGGGACCGCAACACCGATAAACTCATCTTT
cdr3_aa: CACDTVELGDRNTDKLIF
j_call: TRDJ1
clone_size: few
v_call: TRDV2
d_call: TRDD3

cdr3_nt: TGTGCCTGTGACCCCCTGTACGGCCATAACACCTATAAACTCATCTTT
cdr3_aa: CACDPLYGHNTYKLIF
j_call: TRDJ1
clone_size: -
v_call: TRDV2
d_call: -

cdr3_nt: TGTGCCTGTGACACCCTTGGGGGAAGCGATAAACTCATCTTT
cdr3_aa: CACDTLGGSDKLIF
j_call: TRDJ1
clone_size: few
v_call: TRDV2
d_call: TRDD3

cdr3_nt: TGTGCCTGTGACAGACTGGGGGATACCTACACCGATAAACTCATCTTT
cdr3_aa: CACDRLGDTYTDKLIF
j_call: TRDJ1
clone_size: few
v_call: TRDV2
d_call: TRDD3

cdr3_nt: TGTGCCTGTGACAAAGTACTGGGGGATAGCTCCTGGGACACCCGACAGATGTTTTTC
cdr3_aa: CACDKVLGDSSWDTRQMFF
j_call: TRDJ3
clone_size: -
v_call: TRDV2
d_call: TRDD3

cdr3_nt: TGTGCCTTTAGACTGGGGGATATAGAAAGGGACACCGATAAACTCATCTTT
cdr3_aa: CAFRLGDIERDTDKLIF
j_call: TRDJ1
clone_size: few
v_call: TRDV3
d_call: TRDD3

cdr3_nt: TGTGCCTGTGACACCGTGCCTGGGGGATCCCGTACGTACACCGATAAACTCATCTTT
cdr3_aa: CACDTVPGGSRTYTDKLIF
j_call: TRDJ1
clone_size: few
v_call: TRDV2
d_call: TRDD3

cdr3_nt: TGTGCTCTTGGGGAACTACGCGTCCCCCCGGCTCCTTTACTGGGGGATACCCCGTACACCGATAAACTCATCTTT
cdr3_aa: CALGELRVPPAPLLGDTPYTDKLIF
j_call: TRDJ1
clone_size: few
v_call: TRDV1
d_call: TRDD3

cdr3_nt: TGTGCCTGTGACACTGTCGTAGGGCGCACACAACTCCTCACCGATAACCTTATCTTT
cdr3_aa: CACDTVVGRTQLLTDNLIF
j_call: TRDJ1
clone_size: once
v_call: TRDV2
d_call: -

cdr3_nt: TGTGCTCTTGGGGAATGGAGTGGACCTTCTTCTCAACTTTACTGGGGGATACGATCCCAGTACACCAATAAACTCATCTTT
cdr3_aa: CALGEWSGPSSQLYWGIRSQYTNKLIF
j_call: TRDJ1
clone_size: few
v_call: TRDV1
d_call: TRDD3

cdr3_nt: TGTGCCTTTTATCTGGGATACGCTGTGGGCGATAAACTCATCTTT
cdr3_aa: CAFYLGYAVGDKLIF
j_call: TRDJ1
clone_size: large
v_call: TRDV3
d_call: TRDD3

cdr3_nt: TGTGCCTGTGACACCGTTTCCGGGACCGGACTGGGTCTGACAGCACAACTCTTCTTT
cdr3_aa: CACDTVSGTGLGLTAQLFF
j_call: TRDJ2
clone_size: -
v_call: TRDV2
d_call: -

cdr3_nt: TGTGCCTGTGACGCCCTTACCACCGATAAACTCATCTTT
cdr3_aa: CACDALTTDKLIF
j_call: TRDJ1
clone_size: large
v_call: TRDV2
d_call: -

cdr3_nt: TGTGCCTGTGACCCCCTGGTCGTTTCCGCCGATAAACTCATCTTT
cdr3_aa: CACDPLVVSADKLIF
j_call: TRDJ1
clone_size: few
v_call: TRDV2
d_call: -

cdr3_nt: TGTGCTCTTGGGGAGTTCGTCTACGGGGGGATGGCTTTGACAGCACAACTCTTCTTT
cdr3_aa: CALGEFVYGGMALTAQLFF
j_call: TRDJ2
clone_size: few
v_call: TRDV1
d_call: TRDD3

cdr3_nt: TGTGCCTGTGACACTTTGGTGCAACTGGGGGGCACGTTCGCCGATAAACTCATCTTT
cdr3_aa: CACDTLVQLGGTFADKLIF
j_call: TRDJ1
clone_size: -
v_call: TRDV2
d_call: TRDD3

cdr3_nt: TGTGCCTGTGACAGAAGACTGGGGGAGTCCGAGTACACCGATAAACTCATCTTT
cdr3_aa: CACDRRLGESEYTDKLIF
j_call: TRDJ1
clone_size: -
v_call: TRDV2
d_call: TRDD3

cdr3_nt: TGTGCTCTTGGGGACATATCCTTCCTAAGAGTACTGGGGGATTCAACGACCTCCTTGGCAGCACAACTCTTCTTT
cdr3_aa: CALGDISFLRVLGDSTTSLAAQLFF
j_call: TRDJ2
clone_size: -
v_call: TRDV1
d_call: TRDD3

cdr3_nt: TGTGCCTGTGATATACTGGTGGACGACACCGCACACCTCTTCTTT
cdr3_aa: CACDILVDDTAHLFF
j_call: TRDJ2
clone_size: -
v_call: TRDV2
d_call: -

cdr3_nt: TGTGCCTGTGACACCGTTACTGGGGGAAAGGCCGGTAAACTCATCTTT
cdr3_aa: CACDTVTGGKAGKLIF
j_call: TRDJ1
clone_size: -
v_call: TRDV2
d_call: TRDD3

cdr3_nt: TGTGCCTGTGACACGATGGGGATACGCGCGGATAAACTCATCTTT
cdr3_aa: CACDTMGIRADKLIF
j_call: TRDJ1
clone_size: few
v_call: TRDV2
d_call: TRDD3

cdr3_nt: TGTGCTCTTGGGGAACACGGGCCTTCCTATTTTCCTCTGGGGCTTGGCGATAAACTCATCTTT
cdr3_aa: CALGEHGPSYFPLGLGDKLIF
j_call: TRDJ1
clone_size: once
v_call: TRDV1
d_call: TRDD2

cdr3_nt: TGTGCCTGTGACACCGTGGCCACGTACACCGATAAACTCATCTTT
cdr3_aa: CACDTVATYTDKLIF
j_call: TRDJ1
clone_size: few
v_call: TRDV2
d_call: -

cdr3_nt: TGTGCTTTTGGGGAAGGGAGCTACGGAACTGGGGGAAGGTACACCGATAAACTCATCTTT
cdr3_aa: CAFGEGSYGTGGRYTDKLIF
j_call: TRDJ1
clone_size: -
v_call: TRDV1
d_call: TRDD3

cdr3_nt: TGTGCCTGTGACTACCTACGTGGGGGGATGAGTAAACTCATCTTT
cdr3_aa: CACDYLRGGMSKLIF
j_call: TRDJ1
clone_size: hyperexpanded
v_call: TRDV2
d_call: TRDD3

cdr3_nt: TGTGCTCTTGGGGAATCCTCTATCCTCGATAAACTCATCTTT
cdr3_aa: CALGESSILDKLIF
j_call: TRDJ1
clone_size: -
v_call: TRDV1
d_call: -

cdr3_nt: TGTGCCTGTGACCTACTGGGGGATACGCGGTACACCGATAAACTCATCTTT
cdr3_aa: CACDLLGDTRYTDKLIF
j_call: TRDJ1
clone_size: few
v_call: TRDV2
d_call: TRDD3

cdr3_nt: TGTGCTCTTGGGGAAACCCTCCTCCAGTTCGAACTCTACTGGGGGATACGCGGGACCTACACCGATAAACTCATCTTT
cdr3_aa: CALGETLLQFELYWGIRGTYTDKLIF
j_call: TRDJ1
clone_size: few
v_call: TRDV1
d_call: TRDD3

cdr3_nt: TGTGCCTGTGACACCGGTGGGGACCCTCACACCGATAAACTCATCTTT
cdr3_aa: CACDTGGDPHTDKLIF
j_call: TRDJ1
clone_size: -
v_call: TRDV2
d_call: -

cdr3_nt: TGTGCCTGTGACATCTGGGGGGACACCGATAAACTCATCTTT
cdr3_aa: CACDIWGDTDKLIF
j_call: TRDJ1
clone_size: medium-sized
v_call: TRDV2
d_call: TRDD3

cdr3_nt: TGTGCCTGTGACACCGCGTCGTTTGGGGTATACTATTCCTTTGACACCCGACAGATGTTTTTC
cdr3_aa: CACDTASFGVYYSFDTRQMFF
j_call: TRDJ3
clone_size: -
v_call: TRDV2
d_call: -